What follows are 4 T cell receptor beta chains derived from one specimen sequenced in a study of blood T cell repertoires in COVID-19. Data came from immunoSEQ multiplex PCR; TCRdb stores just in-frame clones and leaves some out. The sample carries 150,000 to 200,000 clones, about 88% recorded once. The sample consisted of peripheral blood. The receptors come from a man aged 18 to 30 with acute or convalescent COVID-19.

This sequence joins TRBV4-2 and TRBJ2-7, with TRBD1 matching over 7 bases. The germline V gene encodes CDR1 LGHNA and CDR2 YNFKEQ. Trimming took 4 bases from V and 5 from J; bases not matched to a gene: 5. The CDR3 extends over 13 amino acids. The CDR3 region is CASSLGQVDEQYF. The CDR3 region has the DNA TGTGCCAGCAGCCTAGGACAGGTGGACGAGCAGTACTTC.

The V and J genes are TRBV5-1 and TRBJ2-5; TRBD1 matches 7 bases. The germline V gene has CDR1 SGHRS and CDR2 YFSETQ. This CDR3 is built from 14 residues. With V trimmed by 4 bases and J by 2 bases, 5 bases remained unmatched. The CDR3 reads CASSGLGQQETQYF. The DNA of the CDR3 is TGCGCCAGCAGCGGATTGGGACAGCAAGAGACCCAGTACTTC.

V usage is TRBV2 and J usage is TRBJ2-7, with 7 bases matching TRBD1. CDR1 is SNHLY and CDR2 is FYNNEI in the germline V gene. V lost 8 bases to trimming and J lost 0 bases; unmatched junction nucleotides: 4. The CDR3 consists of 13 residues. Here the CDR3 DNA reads TGTGCCAGCGGGGACAGTTACTCCTACGAGCAGTACTTC. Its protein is CASGDSYSYEQYF.

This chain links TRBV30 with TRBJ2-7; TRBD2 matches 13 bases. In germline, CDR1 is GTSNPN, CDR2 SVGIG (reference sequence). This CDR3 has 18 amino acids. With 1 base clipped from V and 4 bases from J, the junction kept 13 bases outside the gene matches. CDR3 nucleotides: TGTGCCTGGAGTGGACTAGCGGGGGGCCTATCACCAACGTACGAGCAGTACGTC. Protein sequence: CAWSGLAGGLSPTYEQYV.